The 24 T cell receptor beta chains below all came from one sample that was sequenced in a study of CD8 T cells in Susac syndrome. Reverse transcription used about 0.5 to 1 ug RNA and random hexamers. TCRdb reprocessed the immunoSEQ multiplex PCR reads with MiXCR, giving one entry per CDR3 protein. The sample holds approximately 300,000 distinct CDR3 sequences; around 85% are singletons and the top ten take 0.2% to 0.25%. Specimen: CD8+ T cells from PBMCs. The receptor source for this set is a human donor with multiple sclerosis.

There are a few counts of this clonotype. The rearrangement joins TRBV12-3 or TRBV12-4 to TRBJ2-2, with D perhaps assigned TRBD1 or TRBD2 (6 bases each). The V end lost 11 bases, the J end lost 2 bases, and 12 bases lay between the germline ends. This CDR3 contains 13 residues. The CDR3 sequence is CAQPGANTGELFF. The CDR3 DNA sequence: TGTGCCCAACCGGGGGCCAACACCGGGGAGCTGTTTTTT.

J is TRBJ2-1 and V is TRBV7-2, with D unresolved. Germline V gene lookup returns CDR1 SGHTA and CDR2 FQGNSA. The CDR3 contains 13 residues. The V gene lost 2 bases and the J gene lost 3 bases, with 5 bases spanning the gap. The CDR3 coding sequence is TGTGCCAGCAGCTTAAATCTCTACAATGAGCAGTTCTTC. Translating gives CASSLNLYNEQFF.

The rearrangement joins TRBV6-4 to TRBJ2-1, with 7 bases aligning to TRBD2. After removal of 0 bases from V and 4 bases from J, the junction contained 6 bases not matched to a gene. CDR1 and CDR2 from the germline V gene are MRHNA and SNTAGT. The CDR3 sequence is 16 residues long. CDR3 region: CASSDSGGSKYNEQFF. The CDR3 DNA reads TGTGCCAGCAGTGACTCAGGCGGGAGTAAGTACAATGAGCAGTTCTTC.

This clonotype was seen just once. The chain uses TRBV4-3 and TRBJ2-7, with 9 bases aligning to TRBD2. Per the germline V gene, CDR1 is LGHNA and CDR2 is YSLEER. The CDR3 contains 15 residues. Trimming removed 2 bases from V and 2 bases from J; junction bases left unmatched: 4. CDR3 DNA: TGCGCCAGCAGCCAACGTAGCGGGGGAACCTACGAGCAGTACTTC. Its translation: CASSQRSGGTYEQYF.

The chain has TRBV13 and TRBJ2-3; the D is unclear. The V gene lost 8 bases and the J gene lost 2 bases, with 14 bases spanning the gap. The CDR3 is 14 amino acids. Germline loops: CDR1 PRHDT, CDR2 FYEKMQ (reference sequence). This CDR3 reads CASVDFPSTDTQYF. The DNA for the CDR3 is TGTGCCAGCGTTGACTTCCCCTCCACAGATACGCAGTATTTT.

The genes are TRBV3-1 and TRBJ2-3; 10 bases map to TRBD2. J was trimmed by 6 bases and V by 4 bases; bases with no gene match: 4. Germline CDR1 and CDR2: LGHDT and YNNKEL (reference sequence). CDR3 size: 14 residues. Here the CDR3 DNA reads TGTGCCAGCAGCCGACTAGCGGGCCCGGATACGCAGTATTTT. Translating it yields CASSRLAGPDTQYF.

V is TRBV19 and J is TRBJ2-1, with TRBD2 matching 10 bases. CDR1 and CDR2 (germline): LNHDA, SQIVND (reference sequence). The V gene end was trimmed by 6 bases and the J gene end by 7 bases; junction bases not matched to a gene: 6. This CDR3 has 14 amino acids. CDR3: CASSLASGSNEQFF. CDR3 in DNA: TGTGCCAGTAGCTTGGCTAGCGGGAGTAATGAGCAGTTCTTC.

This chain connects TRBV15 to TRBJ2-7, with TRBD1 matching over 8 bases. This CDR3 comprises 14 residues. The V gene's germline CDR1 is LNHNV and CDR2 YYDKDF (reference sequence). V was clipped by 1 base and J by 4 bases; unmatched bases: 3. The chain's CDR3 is CATSRGQGTYEQYF. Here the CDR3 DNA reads TGTGCCACCAGCAGAGGACAGGGGACTTACGAGCAGTACTTC.

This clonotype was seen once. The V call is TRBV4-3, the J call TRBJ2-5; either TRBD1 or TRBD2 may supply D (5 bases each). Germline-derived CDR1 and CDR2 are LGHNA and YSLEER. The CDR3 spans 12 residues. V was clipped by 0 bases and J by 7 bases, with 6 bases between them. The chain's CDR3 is CASSQDGGTQYF. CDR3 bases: TGCGCCAGCAGCCAAGATGGGGGGACCCAGTACTTC.

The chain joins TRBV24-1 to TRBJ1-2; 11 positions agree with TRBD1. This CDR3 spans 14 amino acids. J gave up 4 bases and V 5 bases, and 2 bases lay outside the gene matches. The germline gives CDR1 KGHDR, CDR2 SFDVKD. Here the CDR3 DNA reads TGTGCCACCAGTGCCGGGACAGGGGGCTATGGCTACACCTTC. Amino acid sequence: CATSAGTGGYGYTF.

CDR3 in DNA: TGCGCCAGCAGCGACCACGGACTAGCGGGGTTCACAGATACGCAGTATTTT. Translating it yields CASSDHGLAGFTDTQYF. The rearrangement uses TRBV5-1 and TRBJ2-3; 12 bases align to TRBD2. Looked up from germline, CDR1 is SGHRS and CDR2 is YFSETQ. Trimming removed 4 bases from V and 2 bases from J; junction bases left unmatched: 8. This CDR3 spans 17 amino acids.

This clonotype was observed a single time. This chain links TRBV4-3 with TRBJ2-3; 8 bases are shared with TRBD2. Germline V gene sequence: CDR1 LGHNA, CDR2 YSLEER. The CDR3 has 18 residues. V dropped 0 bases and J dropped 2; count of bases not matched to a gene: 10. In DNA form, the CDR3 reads TGCGCCAGCAGCCAAGATCCCGCACTAGCGGCCCCCACAGATACGCAGTATTTT. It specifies CASSQDPALAAPTDTQYF.

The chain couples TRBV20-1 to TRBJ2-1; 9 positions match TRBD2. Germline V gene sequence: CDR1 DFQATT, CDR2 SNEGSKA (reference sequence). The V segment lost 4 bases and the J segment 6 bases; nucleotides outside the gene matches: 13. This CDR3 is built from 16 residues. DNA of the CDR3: TGCAGTGCTACGGGCTACGGGACTAGCTTCTCCAATGAGCAGTTCTTC. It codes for CSATGYGTSFSNEQFF.

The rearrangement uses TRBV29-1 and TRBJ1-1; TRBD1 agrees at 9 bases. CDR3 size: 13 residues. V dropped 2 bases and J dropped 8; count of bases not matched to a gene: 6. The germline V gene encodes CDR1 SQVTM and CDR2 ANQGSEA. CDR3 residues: CSVETGGPQEAFF. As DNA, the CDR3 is TGCAGCGTTGAAACAGGGGGCCCCCAGGAAGCTTTCTTT.

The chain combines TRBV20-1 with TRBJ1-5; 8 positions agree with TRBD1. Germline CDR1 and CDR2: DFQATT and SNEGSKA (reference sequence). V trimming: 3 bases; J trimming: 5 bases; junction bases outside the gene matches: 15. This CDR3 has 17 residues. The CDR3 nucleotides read TGCAGTGCTAGGGCCGACAGGGGCCGGGGGCTTTATCAGCCCCAGCATTTT. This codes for CSARADRGRGLYQPQHF.

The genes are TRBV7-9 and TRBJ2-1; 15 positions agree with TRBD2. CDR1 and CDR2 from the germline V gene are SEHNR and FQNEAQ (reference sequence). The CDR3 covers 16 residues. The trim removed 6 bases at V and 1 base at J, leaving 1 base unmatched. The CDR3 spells CASSGTSGRSYNEQFF. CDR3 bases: TGTGCCAGCAGTGGGACTAGCGGGAGGTCCTACAATGAGCAGTTCTTC.

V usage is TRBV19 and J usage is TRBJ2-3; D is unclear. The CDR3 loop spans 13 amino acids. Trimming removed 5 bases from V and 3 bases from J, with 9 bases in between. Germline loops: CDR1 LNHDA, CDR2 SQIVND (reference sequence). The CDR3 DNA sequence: TGTGCCAGTAGTCGGCGACGGACAGATACGCAGTATTTT. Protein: CASSRRRTDTQYF.

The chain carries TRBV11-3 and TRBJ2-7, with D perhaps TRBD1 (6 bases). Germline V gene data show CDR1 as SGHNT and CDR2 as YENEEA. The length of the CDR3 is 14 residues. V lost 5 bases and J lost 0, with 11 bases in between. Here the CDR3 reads CASSPRDNSYEQYF. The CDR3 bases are TGTGCCAGCAGCCCCCGGGACAACTCCTACGAGCAGTACTTC.

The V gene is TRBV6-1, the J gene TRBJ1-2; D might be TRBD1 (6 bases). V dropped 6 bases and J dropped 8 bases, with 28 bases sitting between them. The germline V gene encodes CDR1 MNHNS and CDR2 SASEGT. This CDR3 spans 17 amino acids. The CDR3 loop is CASRDPRLDAGEGGYTF. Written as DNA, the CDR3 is TGTGCCAGCAGAGACCCAAGACTCGATGCAGGGGAAGGCGGCTACACCTTC.

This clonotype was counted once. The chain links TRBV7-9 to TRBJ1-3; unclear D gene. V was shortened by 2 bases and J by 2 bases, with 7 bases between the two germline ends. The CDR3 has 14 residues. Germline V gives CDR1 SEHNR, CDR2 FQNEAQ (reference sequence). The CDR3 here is CASSLSGPGNTIYF. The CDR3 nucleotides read TGTGCCAGCAGCTTATCCGGGCCTGGAAACACCATATATTTT. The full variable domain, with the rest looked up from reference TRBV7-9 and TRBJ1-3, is DTGVSQNPRHKITKRGQNVTFRCDPISEHNRLYWYRQTLGQGPEFLTYFQNEAQLEKSRLLSDRFSAERPKGSFSTLEIQRTEQGDSAMYLCASSLSGPGNTIYFGEGSWLTVV.

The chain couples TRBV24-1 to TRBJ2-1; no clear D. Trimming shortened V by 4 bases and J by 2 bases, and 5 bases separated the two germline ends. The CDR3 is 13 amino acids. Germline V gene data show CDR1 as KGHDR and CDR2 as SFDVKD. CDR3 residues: CATSEWTYNEQFF. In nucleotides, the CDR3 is TGTGCCACCAGTGAATGGACCTACAATGAGCAGTTCTTC.

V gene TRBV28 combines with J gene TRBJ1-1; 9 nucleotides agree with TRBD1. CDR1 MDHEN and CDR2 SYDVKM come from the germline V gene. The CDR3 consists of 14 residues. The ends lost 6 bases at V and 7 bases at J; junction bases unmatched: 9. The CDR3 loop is CASSFNRGPGEAFF. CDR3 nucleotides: TGTGCCAGCAGCTTTAACAGGGGGCCTGGTGAAGCTTTCTTT.

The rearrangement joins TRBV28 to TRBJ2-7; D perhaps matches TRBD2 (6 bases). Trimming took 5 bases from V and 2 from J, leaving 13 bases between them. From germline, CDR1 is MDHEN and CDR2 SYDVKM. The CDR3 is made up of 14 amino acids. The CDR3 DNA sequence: TGTGCCAGCAGTGGGAGGCTGCTAACCTACGAGCAGTACTTC. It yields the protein CASSGRLLTYEQYF.

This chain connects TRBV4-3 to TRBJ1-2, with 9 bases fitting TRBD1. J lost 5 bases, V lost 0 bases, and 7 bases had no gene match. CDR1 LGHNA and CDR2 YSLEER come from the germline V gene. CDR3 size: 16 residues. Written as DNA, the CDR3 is TGCGCCAGCAGCCAAGATCACTCCGGACAGGGGTATGGCTACACCTTC. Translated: CASSQDHSGQGYGYTF.